These 3 T cell receptor beta chains came from one sample sequenced in a study of vaccination and CD4 T cells after COVID-19. The Oncomine TCR Beta short-read assay was what sequenced the DNA obtained from cultured CD4+ T cells. TCRdb itself ran the PCR reads through MiXCR, one entry per CDR3 protein. Here the sample spans 22,000 or so distinct CDR3 sequences, around a third being singletons. No antigen is known for these receptors. Treatment reported: approximately nine-day PBMC culture with coronavirus spike peptide pools or control peptides (ViraFEST assay). What was sequenced was cultured CD4+ T cells from blood. These TCRs come from a human donor with COVID-19.

The chain employs TRBV11-2 and TRBJ2-7; 7 nucleotides line up with TRBD2. Germline values: CDR1 SGHAT, CDR2 FQNNGV. CDR3 length equals 15 residues. Germline trimming cut 5 bases from V and 0 bases from J; bases unmatched to any gene: 7. CDR3 nucleotide sequence: TGTGCCAGCAGCCCGGTGGGGGGGGACTCCTACGAGCAGTACTTC. Its protein is CASSPVGGDSYEQYF.

The CDR3 nucleotides read TGCGCCAGCAGCTTGGGAGTCTCATCTGGCTACACCTTC. Translating it yields CASSLGVSSGYTF. V gene TRBV5-1 combines with J gene TRBJ1-2, with D uncertain. In germline, CDR1 is SGHRS, CDR2 YFSETQ. CDR3 length: 13 amino acids. Trimming left V 0 bases short and J 7 bases short, with 10 bases between.

This clonotype ranks as medium-sized (0.01 to 0.1%). The chain carries TRBV7-2 and TRBJ1-5; D uncertain. V was cut by 1 base and J by 4 bases, with 11 bases left in between. The CDR3 has 15 amino acids. Per the germline V gene, CDR1 is SGHTA and CDR2 is FQGNSA. CDR3 in DNA: TGTGCCAGCAGCTTAGACGGCACGTCGAATCAGCCCCAGCATTTT. As protein: CASSLDGTSNQPQHF.